One sample yielded the 6 T cell receptor beta chains listed below, sequenced in a study of blood T cell repertoires in COVID-19. The repertoire was sequenced with immunoSEQ multiplex PCR; TCRdb's copy has only in-frame clones and lacks some. The table has 250,000 to 350,000 clones, roughly 90% seen once. Sequenced material: peripheral blood. The receptors here all came from a woman in her twenties or thirties with COVID-19, enrolled during active disease.

The chain joins TRBV4-1 to TRBJ1-2, with 10 bases lining up with TRBD1. The CDR3 has 17 amino acids. Germline V gene data show CDR1 as MGHRA and CDR2 as YSYEKL. V lost 0 bases and J lost 2; bases outside the gene matches: 6. DNA for the CDR3: TGCGCCAGCAGCCAAGACTCCAGGGGACAGGGGAACTATGGCTACACCTTC. Its translation is CASSQDSRGQGNYGYTF.

This sequence joins TRBV6-5 and TRBJ2-3; no firm D call. Germline V gene lookup returns CDR1 MNHEY and CDR2 SVGAGI. The germline V and J ends were trimmed by 6 bases and 4 bases, with 11 bases remaining between them. This CDR3 has 13 amino acids. In nucleotides, the CDR3 is TGTGCCAGCAGAGTCGGCGGTCCAGATACGCAGTATTTT. It yields the protein CASRVGGPDTQYF.

The chain is built from TRBV2 and TRBJ2-7; no clear D. The CDR3 sequence is 11 residues long. CDR1 and CDR2 from the germline V gene are SNHLY and FYNNEI. Trimming took 8 bases from V and 6 from J, leaving 11 bases between them. The CDR3 nucleotides are TGTGCCAGCTCTTACGGGTTCGAGCAGTACTTC. Amino acids: CASSYGFEQYF.

The chain carries TRBV6-5 and TRBJ1-1, with a possible D match to TRBD1 (5 bases). Trimming shortened V by 5 bases and J by 4 bases, and 17 bases separated the two germline ends. Germline assignment: CDR1 MNHEY and CDR2 SVGAGI. The length of the CDR3 is 15 residues. The CDR3 loop reads CASSPSGGEGTEAFF. DNA of the CDR3: TGTGCCAGCAGTCCTTCGGGGGGGGAGGGCACTGAAGCTTTCTTT.

Only one count was recorded for this clone. This chain joins TRBV28 and TRBJ1-2; 9 bases agree with TRBD1. Germline CDR1 reads MDHEN; CDR2 reads SYDVKM. This CDR3 spans 15 amino acids. V shed 10 bases, J shed 5 bases, and the junction held 14 bases outside the gene matches. The CDR3 region has the DNA TGTGCCACCAACAGGGGGCGCGGGGGACTATATGGCTACACCTTC. Translated: CATNRGRGGLYGYTF.

The genes are TRBV30 and TRBJ1-1, with D maybe TRBD1 (6 bases). Trimming stripped 7 bases from V and 3 bases from J, with 9 bases between. CDR1 and CDR2 from the germline V gene are GTSNPN and SVGIG (reference sequence). There are 11 residues in the CDR3. Here the CDR3 reads CALQGYTEAFF. CDR3 DNA: TGTGCCTTACAGGGTTACACTGAAGCTTTCTTT.